These 8 T cell receptor beta chains came from one sample sequenced in a study of T cell repertoires in cytomegalovirus infection. TCRdb re-called the reads through MiXCR, storing one row per CDR3 protein. The sample yields 450,000 to 650,000 distinct CDR3 sequences, around a quarter seen once. Source material: PBMCs. Receptors were obtained from a human donor in good health (CMV status not recorded). Some clones in this sample may be carry-over from other donors' samples.

This clonotype occurred a few times. A clone one base away is much larger, so this may be a read error. The chain is built from TRBV7-8 and TRBJ2-3; unclear D gene. This CDR3 is built from 15 residues. Per germline, CDR1 SGHVS and CDR2 FQNEAQ. With 1 base removed from V and 0 bases from J, the gap between germline ends came to 8 bases. CDR3 nucleotides: TGTGCCAGCAGCTTAGTCACAGCTAGCACAGATACGCAGTATTTT. Translation: CASSLVTASTDTQYF.

This clonotype came up a few times. The chain recombines TRBV6-5 with TRBJ1-1; 9 bases map to TRBD1. The CDR3 runs 14 residues. Germline CDR1 reads MNHEY; CDR2 reads SVGAGI. The ends lost 5 bases at V and 11 bases at J; junction bases unmatched: 12. As DNA, the CDR3 is TGTGCCAGCAGTCGAGACAGGGGGACAGTTTCGGCTTTCTTT. Encoded protein: CASSRDRGTVSAFF.

The chain combines TRBV20-1 with TRBJ2-7; 8 positions match TRBD1. The CDR3 length is 13 residues. CDR1 and CDR2 (germline): DFQATT, SNEGSKA (reference sequence). V was pared by 6 bases and J by 3 bases, with 7 bases of the junction left unmatched. CDR3: CSASPTGVYEQYF. CDR3 DNA: TGCAGTGCCTCCCCGACAGGGGTCTACGAGCAGTACTTC.

The rearrangement uses TRBV4-1 and TRBJ2-3; 14 bases fit TRBD2. The CDR3 consists of 17 residues. V lost 3 bases, J lost 2 bases, and 4 bases stayed unmatched. The V gene's germline CDR1 is MGHRA and CDR2 YSYEKL. The CDR3 coding sequence is TGCGCCAGCAGCCAGGGGGGACTAGCGGGAGCCACAGATACGCAGTATTTT. Translating it yields CASSQGGLAGATDTQYF.

This clonotype has more than one count but fewer than ten. This chain's CDR3 is CASSPGSTSVAYEQYF. The CDR3 nucleotides read TGTGCCAGCAGTCCTGGATCCACTAGCGTGGCCTACGAGCAGTACTTC. J is TRBJ2-7 and V is TRBV14; the match to TRBD2 covers 7 bases. From germline, CDR1 is SGHDN and CDR2 FVKESK. V shed 6 bases, J shed 2 bases, and the junction held 13 bases outside the gene matches. The CDR3 length is 16 residues. Variable domain in full (rest from reference TRBV14 and TRBJ2-7): EAGVTQFPSHSVIEKGQTVTLRCDPISGHDNLYWYRRVMGKEIKFLLHFVKESKQDESGMPNNRFLAERTGGTYSTLKVQPAELEDSGVYFCASSPGSTSVAYEQYFGPGTRLTVT.

The rearrangement joins TRBV4-1 to TRBJ2-7; 7 bases agree with TRBD1. CDR3 length: 14 amino acids. Germline lookup yields CDR1 MGHRA and CDR2 YSYEKL. The junction had 4 bases not matched to a gene; V was cut back by 1 base and J by 4 bases. The CDR3 sequence: CASSQAPGGYEQYF. The DNA of the CDR3 is TGCGCCAGCAGCCAAGCCCCAGGGGGATACGAGCAGTACTTC.

The sample holds many counts of this clonotype. The rearrangement joins TRBV7-6 to TRBJ2-2; tentative D call: TRBD1 (5 bases). CDR1 SGHVS and CDR2 FNYEAQ come from the germline V gene. The CDR3 length is 14 residues. V dropped 4 bases and J dropped 1 base, with 7 bases sitting between them. The CDR3 loop reads CASSYGQNTGELFF. CDR3 coding DNA: TGTGCCAGCAGCTATGGACAGAACACCGGGGAGCTGTTTTTT.

The chain joins TRBV19 to TRBJ1-5, with 7 bases matching TRBD1. This CDR3 has 15 amino acids. The V gene end was trimmed by 10 bases and the J gene end by 0 bases; junction bases not matched to a gene: 9. Germline lookup yields CDR1 LNHDA and CDR2 SQIVND (reference sequence). The CDR3 sequence: CATSGTDYSNQPQHF. CDR3 bases: TGTGCCACCTCCGGGACAGATTATAGCAATCAGCCCCAGCATTTT.